This T cell receptor (beta chain) is from a study of identifying expanded T cells in peripheral blood. Method: immunoSEQ multiplex PCR; TCRdb's copy keeps in-frame clones and lacks some. The sample carries around 120,000 clones, around 89% recorded once. This CDR3 has 19 amino acids. Germline values: CDR1 ENHRY, CDR2 SYGVKD. The V segment lost 10 bases and the J segment 1 base; nucleotides outside the gene matches: 20. The receptor was isolated from a person between 18 and 75 years old in good health. Material for sequencing was blood. This sequence joins TRBV10-3 and TRBJ2-1; 9 bases line up with TRBD2. The CDR3 nucleotides are TGTGCCACCCTGAATAGCGGGGGCTCGTTGGGGCCGTCCTACAATGAGCAGTTCTTC. Translating gives CATLNSGGSLGPSYNEQFF.